Listed here are 20 T cell receptor beta chains from one sample, sequenced in a study of T cell responses to AZD1222 COVID-19 vaccine. Profiling relied on immunoSEQ multiplex PCR, and the TCRdb table lists in-frame clones only, not all of them. Seen here are about 150,000 clones, roughly 84% observed once, and the top ten hold 5% to 6%. The sample in question was peripheral blood, obtained 28 days after the second AZD1222 dose. Receptors originate from an adult who received the AZD1222 COVID-19 vaccine.

The CDR3 region has the DNA TGTGCCAGCAGTCCACAGGGGACGAGCCCCAATCTGCCCGAGCAGTACTTC. Protein product: CASSPQGTSPNLPEQYF. The chain employs TRBV5-6 and TRBJ2-7, with 7 bases lining up with TRBD1. CDR3 length: 17 residues. Losses at the gene ends were 5 bases for V and 6 bases for J; bases not matched to a gene: 20. CDR1 is SGHDT, CDR2 YYEEEE, per germline.

The chain joins TRBV5-1 to TRBJ2-5, with 8 bases fitting TRBD1. V gave up 2 bases and J gave up 3 bases; unmatched junction bases: 3. Germline assignment: CDR1 SGHRS and CDR2 YFSETQ. The CDR3 runs 14 residues. CDR3 in DNA: TGCGCCAGCAGCTTTCGGGGACAGGAAGAGACCCAGTACTTC. It encodes CASSFRGQEETQYF. The variable domain in full, completed from reference TRBV5-1 and TRBJ2-5, reads KAGVTQTPRYLIKTRGQQVTLSCSPISGHRSVSWYQQTPGQGLQFLFEYFSETQRNKGNFPGRFSGRQFSNSRSEMNVSTLELGDSALYLCASSFRGQEETQYFGPGTRLLVL.

The chain uses TRBV6-5 and TRBJ1-4; D uncertain. V was trimmed by 6 bases and J by 8 bases, leaving 13 bases between them. CDR1 and CDR2 (germline): MNHEY, SVGAGI. The CDR3 extends over 13 amino acids. CDR3 loop: CASRRTGSEKLFF. In DNA form, the CDR3 reads TGTGCCAGCAGACGGACGGGCAGCGAAAAACTGTTTTTT.

In its sample, this clone was seen a few times. This chain uses TRBV10-2 with TRBJ1-6, with D possibly TRBD1 on 6 matching bases. Trimming took 7 bases from V and 7 from J, leaving 17 bases between them. The length of the CDR3 is 15 residues. From germline, CDR1 is WSHSY and CDR2 SAAADI. The CDR3 protein is CASTLGGIPNSPLHF. CDR3 DNA: TGCGCCAGCACCCTAGGGGGAATCCCAAATTCACCCCTCCACTTT.

The V call is TRBV7-6, the J call TRBJ2-1, with 12 bases fitting TRBD2. Germline lookup yields CDR1 SGHVS and CDR2 FNYEAQ. CDR3 length: 18 amino acids. The ends lost 5 bases at V and 0 bases at J; junction bases unmatched: 8. CDR3 in DNA: TGTGCCAGCAGCGACCGACTAGCGGGGGCTAGCTCCTACAATGAGCAGTTCTTC. It codes for CASSDRLAGASSYNEQFF. Full variable domain (rest looked up from reference TRBV7-6 and TRBJ2-1): GAGVSQSPRYKVTKRGQDVALRCDPISGHVSLYWYRQALGQGPEFLTYFNYEAQQDKSGLPNDRFSAERPEGSISTLTIQRTEQRDSAMYRCASSDRLAGASSYNEQFFGPGTRLTVL.

This sequence joins TRBV5-1 and TRBJ2-7, with D perhaps TRBD1 (5 bases). This CDR3 contains 15 residues. The germline V gene encodes CDR1 SGHRS and CDR2 YFSETQ. V was trimmed by 2 bases and J by 3 bases, leaving 15 bases between them. CDR3 amino acids: CASSLTGEVSYEQYF. DNA for the CDR3: TGCGCCAGCAGCTTAACAGGAGAAGTTAGCTACGAGCAGTACTTC. Filled out from reference TRBV5-1 and TRBJ2-7, the complete variable domain reads KAGVTQTPRYLIKTRGQQVTLSCSPISGHRSVSWYQQTPGQGLQFLFEYFSETQRNKGNFPGRFSGRQFSNSRSEMNVSTLELGDSALYLCASSLTGEVSYEQYFGPGTRLTVT.

Concerning this clone itself: Other DNA sequences in the sample encode the same CDR3. This rearrangement joins TRBV27 to TRBJ2-7; D may be TRBD1 (6 bases). This CDR3 region has 13 residues. Germline loops: CDR1 MNHEY, CDR2 SMNVEV (reference sequence). V dropped 0 bases and J dropped 3 bases, with 6 bases sitting between them. The CDR3 bases are TGTGCCAGCAGTTTATCAGGGGGCTACGAGCAGTACTTC. Amino acid sequence: CASSLSGGYEQYF.

The CDR3 loop is CASSYHQISRPYEQYF. The DNA for the CDR3 is TGTGCCAGCAGTTACCACCAGATTAGCCGGCCCTACGAGCAGTACTTC. The chain employs TRBV6-5 and TRBJ2-7; D remains ambiguous. Trimming removed 2 bases from V and 2 bases from J, with 16 bases in between. The CDR3 runs 16 residues. From germline, CDR1 is MNHEY and CDR2 SVGAGI.

This sequence joins TRBV28 and TRBJ1-1; TRBD1 aligns across 8 bases. The CDR3 extends over 16 amino acids. Germline trimming cut 6 bases from V and 1 base from J; bases unmatched to any gene: 10. Looked up from germline, CDR1 is MDHEN and CDR2 is SYDVKM. The CDR3 here is CASSATGEGTNTEAFF. The CDR3 coding sequence is TGTGCCAGCAGCGCGACAGGGGAGGGTACGAACACTGAAGCTTTCTTT.

The chain is built from TRBV19 and TRBJ1-2; tentatively, D is TRBD1 (5 bases). V was shortened by 11 bases and J by 3 bases, with 25 bases between the two germline ends. The germline V gene encodes CDR1 LNHDA and CDR2 SQIVND (reference sequence). The CDR3 is 16 amino acids. CDR3 region: CAVLRRGRGVDYGYTF. CDR3 sequence (DNA): TGTGCCGTATTACGGAGGGGCCGGGGGGTCGACTATGGCTACACCTTC.

The chain combines TRBV25-1 with TRBJ2-3; D remains ambiguous. CDR1 is MGHDK and CDR2 is SYGVNS in the germline V gene. The CDR3 has 14 residues. V gave up 6 bases and J gave up 0 bases, with 10 bases separating them. The CDR3 here is CASSPVASTDTQYF. CDR3 sequence (DNA): TGTGCCAGCAGCCCGGTCGCCAGCACAGATACGCAGTATTTT. Full variable domain (missing parts from reference TRBV25-1 and TRBJ2-3): EADIYQTPRYLVIGTGKKITLECSQTMGHDKMYWYQQDPGMELHLIHYSYGVNSTEKGDLSSESTVSRIRTEHFPLTLESARPSHTSQYLCASSPVASTDTQYFGPGTRLTVL.

The CDR3 is CASSLADLNEQFF. DNA of the CDR3: TGCGCCAGCAGCTTGGCAGATCTCAATGAGCAGTTCTTC. The chain is built from TRBV5-1 and TRBJ2-1, with D unclear. V shed 0 bases and J shed 6 bases, with 7 bases lying between them. Germline V gene lookup returns CDR1 SGHRS and CDR2 YFSETQ. This CDR3 is built from 13 residues.

A single count supports this clone. The genes are TRBV5-6 and TRBJ1-1; 8 positions agree with TRBD1. This CDR3 comprises 15 residues. Germline V lookup: CDR1 SGHDT, CDR2 YYEEEE. Unmatched junction bases numbered 7, after V lost 2 bases and J lost 4 bases. CDR3 loop: CASSFMDRVGTEAFF. Here the CDR3 DNA reads TGTGCCAGCAGCTTTATGGACAGGGTAGGCACTGAAGCTTTCTTT.

This clone appeared a few times. The rearrangement uses TRBV5-8 and TRBJ1-5; D ambiguous. The ends were cut back, 0 bases at V and 6 bases at J, with 1 base in the middle. Per germline, CDR1 SGHTS and CDR2 YDEGEE. The CDR3 is 11 amino acids. The CDR3 nucleotides are TGTGCCAGCAGCTTGGGTCAGCCCCAGCATTTT. Protein: CASSLGQPQHF.

J is TRBJ2-2 and V is TRBV25-1; 7 bases map to TRBD1. The length of the CDR3 is 16 residues. V shed 3 bases and J 3 bases; nucleotides not matched to a gene: 7. Germline lookup yields CDR1 MGHDK and CDR2 SYGVNS. The CDR3 nucleotides read TGTGCCAGCAGTGATAGGAACAGGGGAGACACCGGGGAGCTGTTTTTT. Protein sequence: CASSDRNRGDTGELFF.

The V gene is TRBV6-5, the J gene TRBJ2-1; 9 bases match TRBD2. Germline V gene sequence: CDR1 MNHEY, CDR2 SVGAGI. The V and J ends lost 5 bases and 4 bases, in that order; junction bases with no gene match: 3. This CDR3 spans 14 amino acids. Here the CDR3 reads CASSRTSVYNEQFF. The DNA of the CDR3 is TGTGCCAGCAGTCGGACTAGCGTTTACAATGAGCAGTTCTTC.

The V call is TRBV7-9, the J call TRBJ2-7; possibly TRBD1 or TRBD2 for D (5 bases each). V lost 5 bases and J lost 2, with 19 bases in between. This CDR3 has 16 amino acids. Germline V gene data show CDR1 as SEHNR and CDR2 as FQNEAQ (reference sequence). CDR3 region: CASSTRDGDQTYEQYF. The CDR3 DNA follows: TGTGCCAGCAGCACCCGGGACGGAGACCAGACCTACGAGCAGTACTTC.

This clone was seen a few times. The chain is built from TRBV27 and TRBJ1-4, with unresolved D. The CDR3 is made up of 14 amino acids. The germline V and J ends were trimmed by 2 bases and 7 bases, with 11 bases remaining between them. Germline assignment: CDR1 MNHEY and CDR2 SMNVEV (reference sequence). The CDR3 here is CASSLVGTGEKLFF. DNA for the CDR3: TGTGCCAGCAGTTTAGTTGGTACTGGTGAAAAACTGTTTTTT.

CDR3 amino acids: CASSVVGASNYGYTF. DNA for the CDR3: TGTGCCAGCAGCGTAGTGGGCGCAAGTAACTATGGCTACACCTTC. V usage is TRBV9 and J usage is TRBJ1-2; unclear D gene. Trimming took off 0 bases at V and 1 base at J, with 10 bases between the two ends. Germline CDR1 SGDLS, CDR2 YYNGEE. The CDR3 length is 15 residues.

This clone was detected once. The chain joins TRBV5-1 to TRBJ2-1; 15 bases align to TRBD2. CDR1 and CDR2 from the germline V gene are SGHRS and YFSETQ. The CDR3 sequence is 18 residues long. J was trimmed by 7 bases and V by 0 bases; bases with no gene match: 8. The CDR3 loop is CASSLGGTSGGLMNEQFF. CDR3 DNA sequence: TGCGCCAGCAGCTTGGGCGGGACTAGCGGGGGGCTTATGAATGAGCAGTTCTTC.